The 21 T cell receptor beta chains given below trace back to one sample, sequenced in a study of blood T cells in healthy people across ages. Sample-barcoded 5' priming and a J-beta primer mix drove a second PCR of roughly 7 to 11 cycles. Via MiXCR, TCRdb re-called the 5' RACE reads, giving one row per CDR3 protein. The sample has about 1,400,000 distinct CDR3 sequences; roughly 59% are singletons. Material for sequencing was blood. The receptors shown here come from a man younger than 35 in good health.

This clonotype turned up a few times. This chain uses TRBV5-1 with TRBJ2-6, with D hard to call. Trimming took 0 bases from V and 0 from J, leaving 16 bases between them. The CDR3 sequence is 19 residues long. CDR1 is SGHRS, CDR2 YFSETQ, per germline. CDR3 coding DNA: TGCGCCAGCAGCTTGGATGGGTCCTCTCTCGGCTCTGGGGCCAACGTCCTGACTTTC. Protein sequence: CASSLDGSSLGSGANVLTF.

The chain links TRBV5-1 to TRBJ2-4; D might be TRBD2 (5 bases). The better agreement between TRBJ2-7 and the DNA end casts doubt on the J call. Germline-derived CDR1 and CDR2 are SGHRS and YFSETQ. The CDR3 length is 13 residues. The CDR3 coding sequence is TGCGCCAGCAGCCCCAATGCGGGCCACGAGCAGTACTTC. It yields the protein CASSPNAGHEQYF.

Turning to this clonotype: The germline gene is not matched at one end of the junction; a read error may be the cause. This sequence joins TRBV20-1 and TRBJ1-2; 7 positions agree with TRBD1. This CDR3 region has 15 residues. The germline V gene encodes CDR1 DFQATT and CDR2 SNEGSKA (reference sequence). CDR3: CSTRGQGETLYGYTF. CDR3 bases: TGCAGTACTAGAGGGCAGGGGGAAACTCTTTATGGCTACACCTTC.

This sequence joins TRBV6-6 and TRBJ2-7; 9 bases match TRBD1. Per germline, CDR1 MNHNY and CDR2 SVGAGI (reference sequence). This CDR3 comprises 13 residues. With V trimmed by 5 bases and J by 7 bases, 6 bases remained unmatched. CDR3 sequence reads: CASSHGTGSEQYF. Written as DNA, the CDR3 is TGTGCCAGCAGTCACGGGACAGGGAGTGAGCAGTACTTC.

The CDR3 sequence is CASSSPAGGTGELFF. CDR3 bases: TGTGCCAGCAGTTCCCCAGCGGGGGGCACCGGGGAGCTGTTTTTT. The J gene is TRBJ2-2, the V gene TRBV12-3 or TRBV12-4; 9 nucleotides align to TRBD2. CDR3 length: 15 residues. Losses at the gene ends were 4 bases for V and 4 bases for J; bases not matched to a gene: 4.

V is TRBV29-1 and J is TRBJ2-7, with TRBD1 identical over 8 bases. The CDR3 covers 13 residues. Germline CDR1 is SQVTM and CDR2 is ANQGSEA. The J segment lost 9 bases and the V segment lost 5 bases, leaving 12 bases of the junction unmatched. The CDR3, as DNA: TGCAGCGTTCCCGGGACAGGTAATCGCGCGCAGTACTTC. This encodes CSVPGTGNRAQYF.

The gene calls are TRBV21-1 and TRBJ1-6. TRBV21-1 is flagged as a pseudogene. The CDR3 spans 20 residues. Written as DNA, the CDR3 is TGTGCCAGCAGACTCGAGGGAGGACTCCAACCTAGCTCCTATAATTCACCCCTCCACTTT. Translated: CASRLEGGLQPSSYNSPLHF.

The chain recombines TRBV27 with TRBJ1-2, with TRBD1 matching over 8 bases. Trimming removed 0 bases from V and 7 bases from J; junction bases left unmatched: 10. The length of the CDR3 is 16 residues. From germline, CDR1 is MNHEY and CDR2 SMNVEV (reference sequence). In DNA form, the CDR3 reads TGTGCCAGCAGTTTATCCGCCTACGGGACAGGTCTTGGCTACACCTTC. This codes for CASSLSAYGTGLGYTF.

The chain links TRBV20-1 to TRBJ2-5; possible D gene TRBD1, 5 bases. Germline loops: CDR1 DFQATT, CDR2 SNEGSKA (reference sequence). The CDR3 is 14 amino acids. The ends were cut back, 2 bases at V and 5 bases at J, with 15 bases in the middle. The chain's CDR3 is CSARRQTGFETQYF. As DNA, the CDR3 is TGCAGTGCTAGAAGACAGACTGGGTTCGAGACCCAGTACTTC.

This clonotype was recorded only once. The V gene is TRBV7-6, the J gene TRBJ2-3, with D tentatively TRBD2 (5 bases). V lost 4 bases to trimming and J lost 2 bases, with 16 bases between them. Germline V gene lookup returns CDR1 SGHVS and CDR2 FNYEAQ. CDR3 length equals 16 residues. CDR3 sequence (DNA): TGTGCCAGCAGCTACTCCCCCAGCGGCGTCACAGATACGCAGTATTTT. This encodes CASSYSPSGVTDTQYF.

This clonotype showed up just a few times. This chain uses TRBV6-5 with TRBJ2-5, with 10 nucleotides matching TRBD1. After removal of 6 bases from V and 3 bases from J, the junction contained 10 bases not matched to a gene. The CDR3 loop spans 16 amino acids. Germline-derived CDR1 and CDR2 are MNHEY and SVGAGI. The CDR3 bases are TGTGCCAGCAGCTCCCTGGGACAGGGGCGTAAAGAGACCCAGTACTTC. It specifies CASSSLGQGRKETQYF.

This clonotype was counted once. This chain joins TRBV20-1 and TRBJ1-2; TRBD1 might be the D (5 bases). CDR1 is DFQATT, CDR2 SNEGSKA, per germline (reference sequence). The CDR3 extends over 13 amino acids. V lost 3 bases and J 4 bases, leaving 12 bases between the germline ends. CDR3 bases: TGCAGTGCTAGCGGTGGCGGGACCTATGGCTACACCTTC. Its protein product is CSASGGGTYGYTF.

This chain connects TRBV27 to TRBJ1-2; no definite D call. Germline V CDR1 and CDR2: MNHEY, SMNVEV (reference sequence). The CDR3 extends over 13 amino acids. V was trimmed by 5 bases and J by 3 bases, leaving 10 bases between them. The CDR3 bases are TGTGCCAGCAGTGCTTACAACGACTATGGCTACACCTTC. This gives the protein CASSAYNDYGYTF.

This clonotype was recorded a few times. The genes are TRBV7-2 and TRBJ1-6; D is unclear. The germline CDR1 and CDR2 sequences are SGHTA and FQGNSA. V dropped 1 base and J dropped 0 bases, with 7 bases sitting between them. This CDR3 contains 16 residues. CDR3 coding DNA: TGTGCCAGCAGCTTAGTGGGCCGCTCCTATAATTCACCCCTCCACTTT. As protein: CASSLVGRSYNSPLHF. Based on the CDR3 plus reference TRBV7-2 and TRBJ1-6, the full variable domain is GAGVSQSPSNKVTEKGKDVELRCDPISGHTALYWYRQSLGQGLEFLIYFQGNSAPDKSGLPSDRFSAERTGGSVSTLTIQRTQQEDSAVYLCASSLVGRSYNSPLHFGNGTRLTVT.

CDR3 residues: CSARDFSNPDRGFDTQYF. CDR3 coding DNA: TGCAGTGCTAGAGACTTTTCTAATCCGGACAGGGGCTTCGATACGCAGTATTTT. The rearrangement joins TRBV20-1 to TRBJ2-3; TRBD1 matches at 9 bases. There are 18 residues in the CDR3. CDR1 is DFQATT, CDR2 SNEGSKA, per germline (reference sequence). J lost 6 bases, V lost 0 bases, and 16 bases had no gene match.

This clonotype was picked up a small number of times. The rearrangement joins TRBV27 to TRBJ2-4, with 9 bases lining up with TRBD2. The CDR3 runs to 15 residues. CDR1 is MNHEY, CDR2 SMNVEV, per germline (reference sequence). The trim removed 4 bases at V and 1 base at J, leaving 2 bases unmatched. The chain's CDR3 is CASSSSGGAKNIQYF. Written as DNA, the CDR3 is TGTGCCAGCAGTTCCAGCGGGGGGGCCAAAAACATTCAGTACTTC.

Only a few counts were recorded for this clonotype. This sequence joins TRBV10-3 and TRBJ2-7, with 10 bases that match TRBD2. The junction had 4 bases not matched to a gene; V was cut back by 6 bases and J by 2 bases. There are 14 residues in the CDR3. Germline-derived CDR1 and CDR2 are ENHRY and SYGVKD. CDR3 sequence (DNA): TGTGCCATCAGCGGGACTAGCGCACCCTACGAGCAGTACTTC. Residues: CAISGTSAPYEQYF.

The chain couples TRBV12-3 or TRBV12-4 to TRBJ2-1; tentative D call: TRBD2 (6 bases). With the DNA end fitting TRBJ2-7 better, the J assignment may be wrong. There are 15 residues in the CDR3. This CDR3 reads CASSLLREPYNEQYF. For the CDR3, the DNA is TGTGCCAGCAGTTTACTCCGGGAGCCCTACAATGAGCAGTACTTC.

This clonotype was seen only once. This chain links TRBV20-1 with TRBJ1-1; D is perhaps TRBD1 (6 bases). The V and J ends lost 2 bases and 0 bases respectively, with 19 bases between them. Germline V gene data show CDR1 as DFQATT and CDR2 as SNEGSKA (reference sequence). CDR3 size: 17 residues. The CDR3 DNA is TGCAGTGCTAGACCCCCTGGGGGACAAGGACTGAACACTGAAGCTTTCTTT. Amino acids: CSARPPGGQGLNTEAFF.

This clonotype has only one observation. The genes are TRBV4-3 and TRBJ2-4, with D tentatively TRBD1 or TRBD2 (5 bases each). The J call could be wrong; TRBJ2-7 is a better fit for the DNA end. This CDR3 region has 18 residues. Germline V gene sequence: CDR1 LGHNA, CDR2 YSLEER. The CDR3 loop reads CASSQDQGLAGRSYEQYF. Written as DNA, the CDR3 is TGCGCCAGCAGCCAAGATCAAGGTCTGGCAGGGAGATCCTACGAGCAGTACTTC.

The chain links TRBV7-2 to TRBJ2-3; tentative D call: TRBD2 (7 bases). CDR1 SGHTA and CDR2 FQGNSA come from the germline V gene. Trimming removed 1 base from V and 6 bases from J, with 20 bases in between. This CDR3 contains 17 residues. CDR3 residues: CASSLVPRTGGRDTQYF. DNA for the CDR3: TGTGCCAGCAGCTTAGTCCCAAGAACGGGGGGCCGGGATACGCAGTATTTT.